Here is one TCR beta chain with its context. This CDR3 is built from 11 residues. V was pared by 10 bases and J by 4 bases, with 11 bases between. Germline lookup yields CDR1 ENHRY and CDR2 SYGVKD. Method: immunoSEQ multiplex PCR; TCRdb's copy keeps in-frame clones and lacks some. The sample includes about 33,000 clones, nearly 95% of them seen just once. This entry is derived from a study of circulating and synovial CD4+ cells in juvenile arthritis. Sequencing was performed on CD4+ T cells from blood. The clonotype was recovered from a human donor with juvenile idiopathic arthritis. The rearrangement uses TRBV10-3 and TRBJ2-7; perhaps TRBD2 as D (5 bases). CDR3 in DNA: TGTGCCACGTACTCGGGATACGAGCAGTACTTC. This codes for CATYSGYEQYF.